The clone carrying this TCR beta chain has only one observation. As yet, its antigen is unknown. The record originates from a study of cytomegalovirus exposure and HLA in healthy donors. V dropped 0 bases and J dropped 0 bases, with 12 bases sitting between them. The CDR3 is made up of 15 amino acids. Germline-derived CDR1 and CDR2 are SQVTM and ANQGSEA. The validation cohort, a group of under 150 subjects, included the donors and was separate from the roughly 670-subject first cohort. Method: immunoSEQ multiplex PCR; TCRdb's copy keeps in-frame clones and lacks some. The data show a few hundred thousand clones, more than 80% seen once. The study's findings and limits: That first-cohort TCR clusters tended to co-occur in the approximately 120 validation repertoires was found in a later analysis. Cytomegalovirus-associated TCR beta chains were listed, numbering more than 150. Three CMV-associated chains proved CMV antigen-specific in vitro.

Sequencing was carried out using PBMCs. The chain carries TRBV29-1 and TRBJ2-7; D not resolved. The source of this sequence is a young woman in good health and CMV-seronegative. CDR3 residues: CSVEDLGSSSYEQYF. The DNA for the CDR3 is TGCAGCGTTGAAGATCTGGGCAGCAGCTCCTACGAGCAGTACTTC.